These 27 T cell receptor beta chains were all obtained from the same sample, sequenced in a study of T cell repertoires in cytomegalovirus infection. For these TCRs, the target antigens are not known. TCRdb passed the reads through MiXCR, listing each CDR3 protein once. Here the sample spans some 920,000 distinct CDR3 sequences, 30% to 40% being singletons. The material was cultured CD8+ T cells from PBMCs, obtained from culture after CMV antigen stimulation. These receptors were collected from a human donor in good health (CMV status not recorded). Some clones in this sample may be carry-over from other donors' samples.

This clonotype showed up many times. J is TRBJ1-2 and V is TRBV3-1, with D hard to call. The germline V gene encodes CDR1 LGHDT and CDR2 YNNKEL (reference sequence). The CDR3 extends over 13 amino acids. V was pared by 5 bases and J by 3 bases, with 10 bases between. The CDR3 reads CASSSDPYYGYTF. CDR3 nucleotide sequence: TGTGCCAGCAGCTCGGATCCATACTATGGCTACACCTTC. Using reference TRBV3-1 and TRBJ1-2 for the parts outside the CDR3, the full variable domain is DTAVSQTPKYLVTQMGNDKSIKCEQNLGHDTMYWYKQDSKKFLKIMFSYNNKELIINETVPNRFSPKSPDKAHLNLHINSLELGDSAVYFCASSSDPYYGYTFGSGTRLTVV.

This clonotype came up a few times. J is TRBJ2-1 and V is TRBV7-9; TRBD1 matches at 9 bases. V was pared by 5 bases and J by 15 bases, with 11 bases of the junction left unmatched. The CDR3 is 13 amino acids. Germline V gene data show CDR1 as SEHNR and CDR2 as FQNEAQ (reference sequence). CDR3 nucleotides: TGTGCCAGCAGCCCCGAGAACAGGGGGCTCGTGTTCTTC. It is translated as CASSPENRGLVFF.

The V and J genes are TRBV20-1 and TRBJ1-2; 11 bases line up with TRBD1. CDR3 size: 15 residues. Germline V gives CDR1 DFQATT, CDR2 SNEGSKA (reference sequence). The trim removed 0 bases at V and 6 bases at J, leaving 6 bases unmatched. CDR3 nucleotides: TGCAGTGCTAGAGATGGGACAGGGGGGTCGGATGGCTACACCTTC. It specifies CSARDGTGGSDGYTF.

This clonotype turned up a few times. The J gene is TRBJ1-2, the V gene TRBV7-9; D uncertain. This CDR3 has 16 residues. CDR1 and CDR2 (germline): SEHNR, FQNEAQ (reference sequence). V dropped 5 bases and J dropped 4 bases, with 20 bases sitting between them. CDR3 sequence (DNA): TGTGCCAGCAGCCCAGTCCTCGTGAATCCCTCCTATGGCTACACCTTC. It yields the protein CASSPVLVNPSYGYTF. Full variable domain (outside the CDR3, taken from reference TRBV7-9 and TRBJ1-2): DTGVSQNPRHKITKRGQNVTFRCDPISEHNRLYWYRQTLGQGPEFLTYFQNEAQLEKSRLLSDRFSAERPKGSFSTLEIQRTEQGDSAMYLCASSPVLVNPSYGYTFGSGTRLTVV.

The count of this clonotype is one. V usage is TRBV20-1 and J usage is TRBJ1-1, with D possibly TRBD1 on 6 matching bases. Germline loops: CDR1 DFQATT, CDR2 SNEGSKA (reference sequence). The CDR3 has 14 residues. Trimming removed 3 bases from V and 6 bases from J, with 17 bases in between. The CDR3 DNA follows: TGCAGTGCTAGGGAGGGGGGCTTTAGTTCTGAAGCTTTCTTT. It encodes CSAREGGFSSEAFF.

This chain connects TRBV20-1 to TRBJ1-2; the D gene is possibly TRBD1 (5 bases). CDR1 is DFQATT, CDR2 SNEGSKA, per germline (reference sequence). The germline V and J ends were trimmed by 2 bases and 4 bases, with 20 bases remaining between them. This CDR3 comprises 16 residues. In DNA form, the CDR3 reads TGCAGTGCTAGAAATAACAAGGGGATTGCCGTCTATGGCTACACCTTC. Translated, it gives CSARNNKGIAVYGYTF.

There are a few counts of this clonotype. The V and J genes are TRBV5-5 and TRBJ1-1, with D perhaps matching TRBD1 (5 bases). V was cut by 1 base and J by 0 bases, with 10 bases left in between. The CDR3 spans 15 residues. From germline, CDR1 is SGHKS and CDR2 YYEKEE (reference sequence). CDR3: CASSLYGALNTEAFF. In DNA form, the CDR3 reads TGTGCCAGCAGCTTGTATGGGGCCTTGAACACTGAAGCTTTCTTT.

Comment on this clonotype: Just one base apart from a much larger clone, this may be a read error. This chain joins TRBV7-2 and TRBJ2-1, with unresolved D. The germline V and J ends were trimmed by 0 bases and 0 bases, with 12 bases remaining between them. This CDR3 is 17 amino acids long. Germline V gene lookup returns CDR1 SGHTA and CDR2 FQGNSA. For the CDR3, the DNA is TGTGCCAGCAGCTTAGCTGGGTTAGTGGACTCCTACAATGAGCAGTTCTTC. Protein product: CASSLAGLVDSYNEQFF.

Regarding this clonotype: The junction and the germline gene differ at one end; a read error may be behind it. The J gene is TRBJ2-7, the V gene TRBV7-6, with 9 bases matching TRBD1. The germline CDR1 and CDR2 sequences are SGHVS and FNYEAQ. There are 13 residues in the CDR3. The CDR3 protein is CTSSLGQGSEQYF. The CDR3 DNA follows: TGTACCAGCAGCCTGGGACAGGGAAGCGAGCAGTACTTC.

J is TRBJ2-2 and V is TRBV11-2; 9 bases are a match to TRBD1. This CDR3 contains 17 residues. The germline V gene has CDR1 SGHAT and CDR2 FQNNGV. The junction had 12 bases not matched to a gene; V was cut back by 5 bases and J by 5 bases. The CDR3 DNA reads TGTGCCAGCAGCCCATATTCGGACAGGGGAGTGACCGGGGAGCTGTTTTTT. Translation gives CASSPYSDRGVTGELFF.

This clonotype was detected only a few times. The V and J genes are TRBV6-1 and TRBJ2-5, with D unresolved. In germline, CDR1 is MNHNS, CDR2 SASEGT. The CDR3 totals 14 residues. V was clipped by 8 bases and J by 5 bases, with 18 bases between them. The DNA for the CDR3 is TGTGCCAGCTCTTCAAGGCGGAAGGTGGAGACCCAGTACTTC. Encoded protein: CASSSRRKVETQYF.

About this clonotype: A single base separates this from a much larger clone, so it may be a read error. The rearrangement uses TRBV7-3 and TRBJ1-1, with D possibly matching TRBD1 (5 bases). Germline V gene data show CDR1 as SGHTA and CDR2 as FQGTGA. The CDR3 contains 14 residues. This chain's CDR3 is CARSLWGDYTEAFF. CDR3 in DNA: TGTGCCAGGAGCTTATGGGGGGATTACACTGAAGCTTTCTTT.

This clonotype was seen more than once but under ten times. The rearrangement uses TRBV7-8 and TRBJ2-1, with TRBD1 matching 8 bases. Trimming at V came to 6 bases and at J to 9 bases, leaving 10 bases not matched to a gene. Germline CDR1 SGHVS, CDR2 FQNEAQ. This CDR3 has 14 residues. The CDR3 loop reads CASSGQGTGTEQFF. The CDR3 coding sequence is TGTGCCAGCAGTGGACAGGGCACCGGCACTGAGCAGTTCTTC.

This chain connects TRBV23-1 to TRBJ1-5, with 7 positions matching TRBD1. TRBV23-1 is noted as an ORF with a role that remains uncertain. The CDR3 length is 20 residues. Losses at the gene ends were 6 bases for V and 0 bases for J; bases not matched to a gene: 20. Here the CDR3 reads CASRSTISYRDSYSNQPQHF. The CDR3, as DNA: TGCGCCAGCAGATCGACAATCTCCTACCGGGACAGTTATAGCAATCAGCCCCAGCATTTT.

The sample holds a few counts of this clonotype. The chain uses TRBV15 and TRBJ2-7; D not resolved. CDR1 and CDR2 (germline): LNHNV, YYDKDF (reference sequence). The CDR3 runs to 16 residues. V dropped 0 bases and J dropped 1 base, with 13 bases sitting between them. CDR3 nucleotide sequence: TGTGCCACCAGCAGAGATCCCCTCATTACATCCTACGAGCAGTACTTC. Its protein is CATSRDPLITSYEQYF.

This clonotype was found many times. The chain employs TRBV25-1 and TRBJ2-4; D is perhaps TRBD2 (7 bases). V gave up 1 base and J gave up 5 bases, with 12 bases separating them. The CDR3 sequence is 15 residues long. Germline V gene lookup returns CDR1 MGHDK and CDR2 SYGVNS. CDR3 in DNA: TGTGCCAGCAGTGAATGGGGGGGGCGCGAAAACATTCAGTACTTC. Amino acids: CASSEWGGRENIQYF. The entire variable domain, with the rest obtained from reference TRBV25-1 and TRBJ2-4, is as follows: EADIYQTPRYLVIGTGKKITLECSQTMGHDKMYWYQQDPGMELHLIHYSYGVNSTEKGDLSSESTVSRIRTEHFPLTLESARPSHTSQYLCASSEWGGRENIQYFGAGTRLSVL.

This clonotype was seen a few times. This chain uses TRBV6-6 with TRBJ1-4; TRBD1 aligns across 9 bases. The length of the CDR3 is 17 residues. J gave up 2 bases and V 8 bases, and 12 bases lay outside the gene matches. CDR1 is MNHNY and CDR2 is SVGAGI in the germline V gene (reference sequence). DNA for the CDR3: TGTGCCAGCTCGAACCCAGGGACAGGGATTACTAATGAAAAACTGTTTTTT. Translated: CASSNPGTGITNEKLFF.

This clonotype has only a few counts. V gene TRBV5-4 combines with J gene TRBJ1-2, with D tentatively TRBD1 (5 bases). Germline CDR1 reads SGHNT; CDR2 reads YYREEE (reference sequence). This CDR3 spans 13 amino acids. The V end was cut by 5 bases, the J end by 4 bases, with 12 bases between. The CDR3 coding sequence is TGTGCCAGCAGATGGTGGGGGGGCTATGGCTACACCTTC. Protein product: CASRWWGGYGYTF. Full variable domain (missing parts from reference TRBV5-4 and TRBJ1-2): ETGVTQSPTHLIKTRGQQVTLRCSSQSGHNTVSWYQQALGQGPQFIFQYYREEENGRGNFPPRFSGLQFPNYSSELNVNALELDDSALYLCASRWWGGYGYTFGSGTRLTVV.

The chain is built from TRBV5-4 and TRBJ1-4; 8 nucleotides align to TRBD1. Per the germline V gene, CDR1 is SGHNT and CDR2 is YYREEE (reference sequence). J gave up 5 bases and V 4 bases, and 7 bases lay outside the gene matches. The CDR3 contains 15 residues. In nucleotides, the CDR3 is TGTGCCAGCAGCCCGACAGGGGCCCCAAATGAAAAACTGTTTTTT. Protein product: CASSPTGAPNEKLFF.

This clonotype was detected only a few times. The CDR3, as DNA: TGTGCCAGCATTGTCCCCGGCACTGAAGCTTTCTTT. This gives the protein CASIVPGTEAFF. V gene TRBV27 combines with J gene TRBJ1-1; D gene ambiguous. CDR1 and CDR2 from the germline V gene are MNHEY and SMNVEV (reference sequence). The V end lost 7 bases, the J end lost 4 bases, and 10 bases lay between the germline ends. CDR3 length: 12 residues.

The V and J genes are TRBV7-8 and TRBJ1-2, with D perhaps matching TRBD1 (6 bases). The CDR3 runs to 17 residues. The germline CDR1 and CDR2 sequences are SGHVS and FQNEAQ. Trimming removed 3 bases at V and 6 bases at J, with 23 bases between. The CDR3 is CASSFRDGTYLEDGYTF. Here the CDR3 DNA reads TGTGCCAGCAGCTTCCGGGACGGGACATATTTAGAGGATGGCTACACCTTC. Full variable domain (outside the CDR3, taken from reference TRBV7-8 and TRBJ1-2): GAGVSQSPRYKVAKRGQDVALRCDPISGHVSLFWYQQALGQGPEFLTYFQNEAQLDKSGLPSDRFFAERPEGSVSTLKIQRTQQEDSAVYLCASSFRDGTYLEDGYTFGSGTRLTVV.

This clonotype was observed a handful of times. The rearrangement uses TRBV7-2 and TRBJ1-1, with D possibly TRBD1 on 5 matching bases. The CDR3 spans 15 residues. Per germline, CDR1 SGHTA and CDR2 FQGNSA. The V end lost 1 base, the J end lost 4 bases, and 13 bases lay between the germline ends. CDR3 residues: CASSLGQGGGTEAFF. CDR3 in DNA: TGTGCCAGCAGCTTAGGTCAGGGCGGGGGCACTGAAGCTTTCTTT.

This clonotype was seen only a few times. V and J are TRBV4-2 and TRBJ1-1; D gene ambiguous. The CDR3 is made up of 15 amino acids. V was pared by 8 bases and J by 1 base, with 17 bases between. Per germline, CDR1 LGHNA and CDR2 YNFKEQ. The CDR3 nucleotides read TGTGCCAGCCGCCCCCTTTTGCAGGAGAACACTGAAGCTTTCTTT. This sequence encodes CASRPLLQENTEAFF.

This clonotype was observed a handful of times. The genes are TRBV2 and TRBJ2-7, with D perhaps TRBD1 (5 bases). This CDR3 region has 18 residues. Germline V gene lookup returns CDR1 SNHLY and CDR2 FYNNEI. V lost 6 bases and J 2 bases, leaving 26 bases between the germline ends. CDR3 DNA: TGTGCCAGCAGCGTATTAATGACCCCAGGGCTACCCGCCTACGAGCAGTACTTC. Its protein product is CASSVLMTPGLPAYEQYF.

This clonotype was seen a handful of times. J is TRBJ1-1 and V is TRBV7-3; 10 bases match TRBD1. Losses at the gene ends were 1 base for V and 6 bases for J; bases not matched to a gene: 11. This CDR3 is built from 17 residues. Per germline, CDR1 SGHTA and CDR2 FQGTGA. The CDR3 here is CASSLRTGGGESAEAFF. The CDR3 nucleotides read TGTGCCAGCAGCTTAAGGACAGGGGGAGGAGAGAGCGCTGAAGCTTTCTTT. Variable domain in full (rest from reference TRBV7-3 and TRBJ1-1): GAGVSQTPSNKVTEKGKYVELRCDPISGHTALYWYRQSLGQGPEFLIYFQGTGAADDSGLPNDRFFAVRPEGSVSTLKIQRTERGDSAVYLCASSLRTGGGESAEAFFGQGTRLTVV.

This clonotype has a count of ten or more. J is TRBJ1-2 and V is TRBV6-5; D is unresolved. Per the germline V gene, CDR1 is MNHEY and CDR2 is SVGAGI. V was cut by 5 bases and J by 7 bases, with 26 bases left in between. The CDR3 loop spans 17 amino acids. The CDR3: CASSTQVVRTAAAGYTF. For the CDR3, the DNA is TGTGCCAGCAGTACCCAGGTCGTACGCACCGCCGCCGCTGGCTACACCTTC.

The chain joins TRBV12-3 or TRBV12-4 to TRBJ1-2; D is possibly TRBD1 (5 bases). V was cut by 2 bases and J by 8 bases, with 21 bases left in between. This CDR3 comprises 16 residues. CDR3 region: CASSLNPGGVPRGYTF. CDR3 in DNA: TGTGCCAGCAGTTTAAATCCCGGGGGGGTTCCGCGGGGCTACACCTTC.